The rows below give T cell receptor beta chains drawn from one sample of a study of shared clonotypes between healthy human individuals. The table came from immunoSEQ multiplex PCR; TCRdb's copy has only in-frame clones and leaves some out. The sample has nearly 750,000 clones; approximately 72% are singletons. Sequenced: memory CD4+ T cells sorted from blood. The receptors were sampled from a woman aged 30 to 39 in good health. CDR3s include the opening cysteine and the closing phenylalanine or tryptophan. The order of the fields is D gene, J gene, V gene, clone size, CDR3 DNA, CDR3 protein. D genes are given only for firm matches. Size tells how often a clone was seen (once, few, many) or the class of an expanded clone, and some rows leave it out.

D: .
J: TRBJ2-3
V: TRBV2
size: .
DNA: TGTGCCAGCGCCGGACAGTCTAGCACAGATACGCAGTATTTT
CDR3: CASAGQSSTDTQYF

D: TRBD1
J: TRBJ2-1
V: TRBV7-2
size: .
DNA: TGTGCCAGCAGCCGACAGGGGCGAGCCTACAATGAGCAGTTCTTC
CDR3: CASSRQGRAYNEQFF

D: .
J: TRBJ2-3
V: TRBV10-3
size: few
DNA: TGTGCCATCAGTGGGGGCGGGATTTGGGATACGCAGTATTTT
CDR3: CAISGGGIWDTQYF

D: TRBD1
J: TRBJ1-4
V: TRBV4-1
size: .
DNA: TGCGCCAGCAGCCGAACCGGGACAGGAGACGAAAAACTGTTTTTT
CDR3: CASSRTGTGDEKLFF

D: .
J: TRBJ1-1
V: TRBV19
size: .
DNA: TGTGCCAGTAAAGTTAGGGGGAAAAACACTGAAGCTTTCTTT
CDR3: CASKVRGKNTEAFF

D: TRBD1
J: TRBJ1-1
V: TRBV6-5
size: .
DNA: TGTGCCAGCAGTAGGACAGGGAGGTACACTGAAGCTTTCTTT
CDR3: CASSRTGRYTEAFF

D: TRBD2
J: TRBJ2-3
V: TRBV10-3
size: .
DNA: TGTGCCATACAAGGGACTAGCGGGAGGGTCCTTAGCACAGATACGCAGTATTTT
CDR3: CAIQGTSGRVLSTDTQYF

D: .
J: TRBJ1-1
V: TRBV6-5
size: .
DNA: TGTGCCAGCAGTTACTCTAGACTTATGAACACTGAAGCTTTCTTT
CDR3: CASSYSRLMNTEAFF

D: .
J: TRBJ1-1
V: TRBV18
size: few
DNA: TGTGCCAGCTCACCTGCTGAGGGGGGAACTGAAGCTTTCTTT
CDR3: CASSPAEGGTEAFF

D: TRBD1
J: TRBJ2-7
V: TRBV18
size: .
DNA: TGTGCCAGCTCAGCAGCCCCAGGGGGCTCCTACGAGCAGTACTTC
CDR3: CASSAAPGGSYEQYF

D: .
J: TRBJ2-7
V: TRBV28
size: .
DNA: TGTGCCAGCAAGGGGTATTTAACGGGTAAGGAGGGAACTACTTCCTACGAGCAGTACTTC
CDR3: CASKGYLTGKEGTTSYEQYF

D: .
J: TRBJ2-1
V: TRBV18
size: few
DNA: TGTGCCAGCTCAACCACAGGGGAGGATGAGCAGTTCTTC
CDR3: CASSTTGEDEQFF

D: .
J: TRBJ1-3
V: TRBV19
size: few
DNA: TGTGCCAGTACAGAATTGAGCTCTGGAAACACCATATATTTT
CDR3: CASTELSSGNTIYF

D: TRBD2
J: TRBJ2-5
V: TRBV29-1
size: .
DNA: TGCAGCGTTGAGGGACTAACAGAGACCCAGTACTTC
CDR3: CSVEGLTETQYF

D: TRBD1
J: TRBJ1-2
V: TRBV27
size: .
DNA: TGTGCCAGCAGCAGGACAGGGGAAGGGGATGGCTACACCTTC
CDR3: CASSRTGEGDGYTF

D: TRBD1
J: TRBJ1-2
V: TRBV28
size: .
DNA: TGTGCCAGCAGTTCAGTTGCGGGACAGGGTTTAGGGGGCTACACCTTC
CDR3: CASSSVAGQGLGGYTF

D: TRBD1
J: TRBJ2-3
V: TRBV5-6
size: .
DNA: TGTGCCAGCAGCTTGGCAGGGGGCAGGGTAGATACGCAGTATTTT
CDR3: CASSLAGGRVDTQYF

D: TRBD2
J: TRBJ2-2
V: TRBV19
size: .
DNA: TGTGCCAGTAGTCCGGGACTACTAATCGGGGAGCTGTTTTTT
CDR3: CASSPGLLIGELFF

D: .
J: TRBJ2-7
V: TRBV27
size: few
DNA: .
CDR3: CASSFLAGGGGEQYF

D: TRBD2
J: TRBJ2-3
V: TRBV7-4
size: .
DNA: TGTGCCAGCAGCTCAGAGGCGGGAGGATTCACAGATACGCAGTATTTT
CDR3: CASSSEAGGFTDTQYF

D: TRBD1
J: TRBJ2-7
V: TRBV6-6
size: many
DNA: TGTGCCAGCAACACACAGGGGGCTAAGTACGAGCAGTACTTC
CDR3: CASNTQGAKYEQYF

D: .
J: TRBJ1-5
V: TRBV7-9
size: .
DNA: TGTGCCAGCAGCCCCTCATGGGGCGATCAGCCCCAGCATTTT
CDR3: CASSPSWGDQPQHF

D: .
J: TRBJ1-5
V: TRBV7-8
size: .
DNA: TGTGCCAGCAGCTTAGTTACCAGTAATGTGTATCCCCAGCATTTT
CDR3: CASSLVTSNVYPQHF

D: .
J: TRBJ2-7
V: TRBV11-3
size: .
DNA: TGTGCCAGCTCTAGGGGCGGCTCGGAGCAGTACTTC
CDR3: CASSRGGSEQYF

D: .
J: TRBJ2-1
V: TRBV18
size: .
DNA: TGTGCCAGCTCACCACGGAGGCGGAACTCCTACAATGAGCAGTTCTTC
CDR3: CASSPRRRNSYNEQFF

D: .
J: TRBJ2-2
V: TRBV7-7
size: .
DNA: TGTGCCAGCAGCTTAACACCTTATTACAGGGAGGGCACCGGGGAGCTGTTTTTT
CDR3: CASSLTPYYREGTGELFF

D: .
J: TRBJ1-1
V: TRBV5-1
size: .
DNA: TGCGCCAGCAGCTTGAATGAGGGTACTGAAGCTTTCTTT
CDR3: CASSLNEGTEAFF

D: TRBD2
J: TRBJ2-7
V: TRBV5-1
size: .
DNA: TGCGCCAGCACCAAAGCGGGAGGATACGACGAGCAGTACTTC
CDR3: CASTKAGGYDEQYF

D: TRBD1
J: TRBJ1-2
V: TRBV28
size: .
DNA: TGTGCCAGCTGCGTGACAGGGTCAGCTAACTATGGCTACACCTTC
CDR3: CASCVTGSANYGYTF

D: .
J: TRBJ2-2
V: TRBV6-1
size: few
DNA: TGTGCCAGCTATTTGGGGGGTCTTTACACCGGGGAGCTGTTTTTT
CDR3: CASYLGGLYTGELFF

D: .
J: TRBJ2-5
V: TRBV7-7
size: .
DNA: TGTGCCAGCAGTAAAATGAAGAGGAACATCTTGGAGACCCAGTACTTC
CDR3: CASSKMKRNILETQYF

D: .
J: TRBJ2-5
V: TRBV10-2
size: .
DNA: TGCGCCAGCAGGCTCAGGGAGACCCAGTACTTC
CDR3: CASRLRETQYF

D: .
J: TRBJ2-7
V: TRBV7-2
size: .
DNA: TGTGCCAGCAGCCCATGGACAGCCTCCTACGAGCAGTACTTC
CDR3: CASSPWTASYEQYF

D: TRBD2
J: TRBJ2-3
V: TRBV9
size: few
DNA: TGTGCCAGCAGCGTAGGGACTAGCGGGAGGACAGATACGCAGTATTTT
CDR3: CASSVGTSGRTDTQYF

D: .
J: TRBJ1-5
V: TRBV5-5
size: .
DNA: TGTGCCAGCAGCCTCAACCTTAGGGACAGCAATCAGCCCCAGCATTTT
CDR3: CASSLNLRDSNQPQHF

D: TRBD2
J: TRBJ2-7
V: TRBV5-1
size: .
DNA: TGCGCCAGCAGACCCTTTAGCGGGGCGTCCTACGAGCAGTACTTC
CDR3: CASRPFSGASYEQYF

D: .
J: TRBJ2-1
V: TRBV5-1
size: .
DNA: TGCGCCAGCAGCTTGGGGGGTAGGTCGACGAATGAGCAGTTCTTC
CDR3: CASSLGGRSTNEQFF

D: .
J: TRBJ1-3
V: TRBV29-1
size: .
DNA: TGCAGCGTTGAATCGACTGGAAACACCATATATTTT
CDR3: CSVESTGNTIYF

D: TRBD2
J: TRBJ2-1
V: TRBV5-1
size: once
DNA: TGCGCCAGCACCCCAGCGGGAGCCCCCTACAATGAGCAGTTCTTC
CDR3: CASTPAGAPYNEQFF

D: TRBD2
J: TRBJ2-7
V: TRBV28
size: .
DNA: TGTGCCAGCAGTACCTCCGGGACTAGGCTCTACGAGCAGTACTTC
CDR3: CASSTSGTRLYEQYF

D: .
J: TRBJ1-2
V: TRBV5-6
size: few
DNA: TGTGCCAGCAGCTTTCGAGAGGTCTCGGGCGGCTACACCTTC
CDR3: CASSFREVSGGYTF

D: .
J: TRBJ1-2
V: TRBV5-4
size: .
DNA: TGTGCCAGCAGCAAGGGACCCAGGGACTATGGCTACACCTTC
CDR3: CASSKGPRDYGYTF

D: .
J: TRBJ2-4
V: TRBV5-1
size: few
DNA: TGCGCCAGCAGCTTGGTGGAAGACGGGTTTCAGTACTTC
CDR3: CASSLVEDGFQYF

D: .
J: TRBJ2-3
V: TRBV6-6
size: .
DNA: TGTGCCAGCGGCAAGAACACAGATACGCAGTATTTT
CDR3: CASGKNTDTQYF

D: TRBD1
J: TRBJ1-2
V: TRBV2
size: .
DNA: TGTGCCAGCAGTTCCGGGACAGGGGGCGGCTACACCTTC
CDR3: CASSSGTGGGYTF

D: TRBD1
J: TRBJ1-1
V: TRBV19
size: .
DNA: TGTGCCAGTAGTCGTGCGGACAGGGGTTGGAACACTGAAGCTTTCTTT
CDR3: CASSRADRGWNTEAFF